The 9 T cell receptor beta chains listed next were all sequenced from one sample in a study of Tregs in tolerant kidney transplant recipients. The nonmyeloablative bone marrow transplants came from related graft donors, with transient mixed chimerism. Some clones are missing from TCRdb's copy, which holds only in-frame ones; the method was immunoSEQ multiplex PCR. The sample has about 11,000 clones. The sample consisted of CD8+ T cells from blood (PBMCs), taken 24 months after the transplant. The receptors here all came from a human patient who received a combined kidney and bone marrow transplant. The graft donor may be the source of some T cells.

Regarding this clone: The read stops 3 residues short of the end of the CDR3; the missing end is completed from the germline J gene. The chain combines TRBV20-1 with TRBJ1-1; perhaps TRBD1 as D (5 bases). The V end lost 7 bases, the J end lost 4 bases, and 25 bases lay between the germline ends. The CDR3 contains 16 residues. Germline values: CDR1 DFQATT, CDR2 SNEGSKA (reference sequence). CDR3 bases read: TGCAGTGTCAGGACGACTGACAGCATCAAAGGCACTGAA. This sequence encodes CSVRTTDSIKGTE. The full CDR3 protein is CSVRTTDSIKGTEAFF.

CDR3 bases read: TGCAGCGTTGAAGGGTCCGGGTTCGAG. It is translated as CSVEGSGFE. The CDR3, in full, reads CSVEGSGFEQYF. The chain recombines TRBV29-1 with TRBJ2-7; D remains ambiguous. Coverage ceases 3 residues before the CDR3 finishes, and the germline J gene fills in the end. CDR3 size: 12 residues. Trimming removed 1 base from V and 6 bases from J, with 10 bases in between. The germline V gene encodes CDR1 SQVTM and CDR2 ANQGSEA.

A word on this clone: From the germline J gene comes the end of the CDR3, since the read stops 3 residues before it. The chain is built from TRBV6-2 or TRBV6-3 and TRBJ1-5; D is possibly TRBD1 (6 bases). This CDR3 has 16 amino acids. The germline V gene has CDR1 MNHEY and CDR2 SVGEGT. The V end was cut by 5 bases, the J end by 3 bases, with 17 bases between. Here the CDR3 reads CASSPHRERYNQPQHF. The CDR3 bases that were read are TGTGCCAGCAGTCCCCACAGGGAACGGTACAATCAGCCC.

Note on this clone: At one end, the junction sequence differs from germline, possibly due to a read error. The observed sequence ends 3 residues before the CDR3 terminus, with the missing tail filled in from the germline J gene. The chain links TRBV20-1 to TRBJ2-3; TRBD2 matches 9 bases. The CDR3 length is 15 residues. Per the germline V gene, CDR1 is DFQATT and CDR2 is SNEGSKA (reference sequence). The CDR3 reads CSARILAGLTDTQYF. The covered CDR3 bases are TGCAGCGCTAGAATACTAGCGGGCCTTACAGATACG.

The part of the CDR3 DNA that was read is TGTGCCAGTCGGACTAGCGGGAACACCGGGGAG. It encodes CASRTSGNTGE. In full, the CDR3 is CASRTSGNTGELFF. The chain recombines TRBV19 with TRBJ2-2; 10 bases fit TRBD2. The observed sequence ends 3 residues before the CDR3 terminus, with the missing tail filled in from the germline J gene. The length of the CDR3 is 14 residues. CDR1 is LNHDA, CDR2 SQIVND, per germline (reference sequence). The junction had 1 base not matched to a gene; V was cut back by 8 bases and J by 1 base.

CDR3 region: CASSTYRSGDTEAFF. The sequenced CDR3 bases are TGTGCCAGCAGCACCTACAGGTCAGGGGACACTGAA. The gene calls are TRBV5-6 and TRBJ1-1; tentative D call: TRBD1 (6 bases). The read terminates 3 residues before the CDR3 end, so the remaining end is supplied by the germline J gene. Germline values: CDR1 SGHDT, CDR2 YYEEEE. V was clipped by 4 bases and J by 3 bases, with 16 bases between them. The CDR3 totals 15 residues.

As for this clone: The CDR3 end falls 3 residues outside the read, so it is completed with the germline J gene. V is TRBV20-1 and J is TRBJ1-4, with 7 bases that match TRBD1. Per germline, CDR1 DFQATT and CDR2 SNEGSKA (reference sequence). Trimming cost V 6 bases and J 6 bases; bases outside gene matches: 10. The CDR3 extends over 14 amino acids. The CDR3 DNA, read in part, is TGCAGTGCCGGCCACCGGGACAGCGATGAAAAA. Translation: CSAGHRDSDEK. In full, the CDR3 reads CSAGHRDSDEKLFF.

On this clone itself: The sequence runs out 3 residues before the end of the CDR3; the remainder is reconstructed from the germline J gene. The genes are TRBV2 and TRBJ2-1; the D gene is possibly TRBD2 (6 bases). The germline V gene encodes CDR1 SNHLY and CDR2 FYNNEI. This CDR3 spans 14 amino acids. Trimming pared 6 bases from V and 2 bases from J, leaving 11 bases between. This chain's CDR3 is CASRRGLPYNEQFF. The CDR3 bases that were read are TGTGCCAGCAGACGGGGACTCCCCTACAATGAG.

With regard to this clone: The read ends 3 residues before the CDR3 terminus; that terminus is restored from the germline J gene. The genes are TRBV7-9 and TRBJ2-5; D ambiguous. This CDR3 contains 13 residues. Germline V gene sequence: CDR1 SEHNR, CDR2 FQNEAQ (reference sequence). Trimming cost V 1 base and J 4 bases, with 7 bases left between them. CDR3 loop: CASSLVLVETQYF. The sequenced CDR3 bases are TGTGCCAGCAGCTTAGTTCTAGTAGAGACC.